The next 13 T cell receptor beta chains were all read from a single sample in a study of blood T cell repertoires in COVID-19. Some clones are missing from TCRdb's copy, which holds only in-frame ones; the method was immunoSEQ multiplex PCR. The data hold 150,000 to 200,000 clones, with around nine tenths observed a single time. The sample taken for sequencing was peripheral blood. These receptors were taken from a man aged 40-50 years with active or convalescent COVID-19.

The chain uses TRBV7-3 and TRBJ2-3, with 7 bases fitting TRBD2. This CDR3 spans 16 amino acids. Looked up from germline, CDR1 is SGHTA and CDR2 is FQGTGA. The V and J ends lost 3 bases and 0 bases, in that order; junction bases with no gene match: 6. Here the CDR3 DNA reads TGTGCCAGCAGCTTGGCGGGGGTGACCAGCACAGATACGCAGTATTTT. Protein: CASSLAGVTSTDTQYF.

This clone was seen a handful of times. This rearrangement joins TRBV4-2 to TRBJ2-6, with 10 bases aligning to TRBD1. V dropped 1 base and J dropped 1; count of bases not matched to a gene: 1. The CDR3 spans 17 residues. Germline V CDR1 and CDR2: LGHNA, YNFKEQ. CDR3 region: CASSQGQGASGANVLTF. DNA of the CDR3: TGTGCCAGCAGCCAAGGACAGGGGGCGTCTGGGGCCAACGTCCTGACTTTC.

V and J are TRBV28 and TRBJ1-4; D is undetermined. The V gene's germline CDR1 is MDHEN and CDR2 SYDVKM. The CDR3 is 17 amino acids. The V gene lost 2 bases and the J gene lost 0 bases, with 13 bases spanning the gap. This CDR3 is CASSLTIPSATNEKLFF. The CDR3 DNA sequence: TGTGCCAGCAGTTTAACTATCCCTTCTGCAACTAATGAAAAACTGTTTTTT.

V and J are TRBV30 and TRBJ2-2, with no clear D. Trimming left V 0 bases short and J 5 bases short, with 7 bases between. The CDR3 covers 13 residues. From germline, CDR1 is GTSNPN and CDR2 SVGIG (reference sequence). The CDR3 protein is CAWSVLTTGELFF. CDR3 DNA sequence: TGTGCCTGGAGTGTACTAACAACCGGGGAGCTGTTTTTT.

The chain carries TRBV19 and TRBJ2-3; 8 bases match TRBD2. Germline CDR1 is LNHDA and CDR2 is SQIVND (reference sequence). CDR3 length: 14 residues. V was pared by 5 bases and J by 6 bases, with 7 bases of the junction left unmatched. CDR3 in amino acids: CASSPGLAPDTQYF. The CDR3 DNA is TGTGCCAGTAGTCCTGGACTAGCCCCGGATACGCAGTATTTT.

The genes are TRBV6-2 or TRBV6-3 and TRBJ1-5; 10 bases line up with TRBD1. CDR3 length: 15 residues. The V gene's germline CDR1 is MNHEY and CDR2 SVGEGT. V dropped 2 bases and J dropped 8; count of bases not matched to a gene: 6. CDR3 amino acids: CASSYRDRGREPQHF. CDR3 nucleotide sequence: TGTGCCAGCAGTTACAGGGACAGGGGCCGGGAGCCCCAGCATTTT.

The chain recombines TRBV15 with TRBJ2-1; D unresolved. V lost 2 bases to trimming and J lost 14 bases, with 10 bases between them. CDR1 and CDR2 from the germline V gene are LNHNV and YYDKDF (reference sequence). The CDR3 extends over 11 amino acids. The CDR3 is CATSRSVSKFF. The CDR3 region has the DNA TGTGCCACCAGCAGAAGCGTTTCTAAGTTCTTC.

The V call is TRBV3-1 (or the pseudogene TRBV3-2), the J call TRBJ2-3, with D tentatively TRBD2 (6 bases). This CDR3 has 22 residues. Germline V gene data show CDR1 as LGHDT and CDR2 as YNNKEL (reference sequence). Trimming pared 3 bases from V and 3 bases from J, leaving 34 bases between. CDR3 region: CASSHLKSSANEGLWGTDTQYF. In nucleotides, the CDR3 is TGTGCCAGCAGCCATCTAAAAAGTAGTGCGAATGAGGGACTCTGGGGGACAGATACGCAGTATTTT.

The chain links TRBV3-1 (or the pseudogene TRBV3-2) to TRBJ1-2, with D possibly matching TRBD1 (6 bases). CDR1 is LGHDT, CDR2 YNNKEL, per germline (reference sequence). The CDR3 extends over 13 amino acids. Trimming shortened V by 4 bases and J by 7 bases, and 13 bases separated the two germline ends. For the CDR3, the DNA is TGTGCCAGCAGCCTTAGCCTGACAGGTGGCTACACCTTC. This translates into CASSLSLTGGYTF.

Points on this clone: Other nucleotide sequences in the sample specify the same CDR3. The rearrangement uses TRBV9 and TRBJ1-2; D is ambiguous. The CDR3 is 13 amino acids. Deletions cut 4 bases from V and 0 bases from J, with 7 bases between. CDR1 and CDR2 (germline): SGDLS, YYNGEE. The CDR3 reads CASSPGTNYGYTF. CDR3 DNA: TGTGCCAGCAGCCCGGGGACTAACTATGGCTACACCTTC.

The gene calls are TRBV5-5 and TRBJ1-1; D might be TRBD1 (6 bases). Germline CDR1 is SGHKS and CDR2 is YYEKEE (reference sequence). Trimming removed 4 bases at V and 11 bases at J, with 12 bases between. The CDR3 contains 11 residues. As DNA, the CDR3 is TGTGCCAGCAGCGCCAGGGGAAGGGCTTTCTTT. This encodes CASSARGRAFF.

The chain uses TRBV3-1 (or the pseudogene TRBV3-2) and TRBJ2-3, with a tentative D call TRBD2 (5 bases). The germline gives CDR1 LGHDT, CDR2 YNNKEL (reference sequence). The CDR3 length is 16 residues. The V end was cut by 5 bases, the J end by 2 bases, with 17 bases between. The DNA for the CDR3 is TGTGCCAGCAGCTGGCTCCTAGCAGTAGACACAGATACGCAGTATTTT. It encodes CASSWLLAVDTDTQYF.

This clone was seen a single time. This sequence joins TRBV7-9 and TRBJ1-4; D not certain. The germline CDR1 and CDR2 sequences are SEHNR and FQNEAQ (reference sequence). This CDR3 is built from 12 residues. Trimming removed 8 bases at V and 6 bases at J, with 10 bases between. Written as DNA, the CDR3 is TGTGCCAGCGGTAGGGAGGATGAAAAACTGTTTTTT. Amino acid sequence: CASGREDEKLFF. Complete variable domain (other parts from reference TRBV7-9 and TRBJ1-4): DTGVSQNPRHKITKRGQNVTFRCDPISEHNRLYWYRQTLGQGPEFLTYFQNEAQLEKSRLLSDRFSAERPKGSFSTLEIQRTEQGDSAMYLCASGREDEKLFFGSGTQLSVL.